These 23 T cell receptor beta chains were all obtained from the same sample, sequenced in a study of a mutant IDH1 vaccine in newly diagnosed glioma. No antigen has been identified for these receptors. TCRdb keeps only in-frame clones here, not all; method: immunoSEQ multiplex PCR. The table records tens of thousands of clones, about 75% of them present only once. Time point reported: week 23, last vaccination. With topical imiquimod, each dose of the vaccine consisted of 300 ug of mutant IDH1 20-mer peptide. Specimen: PBMCs, collected from a glioma patient whose treatment included an IDH1 peptide vaccine. The receptors shown here come from a man aged 45-60 years with glioma.

This chain joins TRBV9 and TRBJ1-6, with 8 positions matching TRBD1. The CDR3 spans 18 residues. V shed 3 bases and J 0 bases; nucleotides not matched to a gene: 8. Per germline, CDR1 SGDLS and CDR2 YYNGEE. The CDR3 DNA reads as TGTGCCAGCAGCGCTAAGGACAGGGCCAGCTCCTATAATTCACCCCTCCACTTT. Translated: CASSAKDRASSYNSPLHF. Full variable domain (missing parts from reference TRBV9 and TRBJ1-6): DSGVTQTPKHLITATGQRVTLRCSPRSGDLSVYWYQQSLDQGLQFLIQYYNGEERAKGNILERFSAQQFPDLHSELNLSSLELGDSALYFCASSAKDRASSYNSPLHFGNGTRLTVT.

J is TRBJ2-3 and V is TRBV7-2, with D unresolved. The germline CDR1 and CDR2 sequences are SGHTA and FQGNSA. This CDR3 comprises 12 residues. Trimming removed 5 bases at V and 5 bases at J, with 8 bases between. CDR3 nucleotides: TGTGCCAGCAGCCATTCAGGAGATACGCAGTATTTT. It encodes CASSHSGDTQYF.

The CDR3 nucleotides are TGTGCCAGCAGCCCCGGGGGTACCTCCTACAATGAGCAGTTCTTC. This codes for CASSPGGTSYNEQFF. This chain links TRBV6-5 with TRBJ2-1; D may be TRBD2 (6 bases). CDR3 length: 15 amino acids. The germline CDR1 and CDR2 sequences are MNHEY and SVGAGI. Trimming took off 6 bases at V and 0 bases at J, with 12 bases between the two ends.

The rearrangement joins TRBV7-9 to TRBJ2-1, with D unclear. This CDR3 has 12 amino acids. CDR1 is SEHNR and CDR2 is FQNEAQ in the germline V gene (reference sequence). V was cut by 3 bases and J by 8 bases, with 8 bases left in between. CDR3 amino acids: CASSFERHEQFF. The CDR3, as DNA: TGTGCCAGCAGCTTCGAGAGACATGAGCAGTTCTTC.

The chain joins TRBV5-1 to TRBJ2-6; D may be TRBD1 (5 bases). The germline gives CDR1 SGHRS, CDR2 YFSETQ. The CDR3 covers 15 residues. V lost 3 bases and J lost 4, with 11 bases in between. The CDR3 region has the DNA TGCGCCAGCAGCTCTCAGGGATCCGGGGCCAACGTCCTGACTTTC. Protein sequence: CASSSQGSGANVLTF.

The chain links TRBV27 to TRBJ2-7; D is ambiguous. The V gene's germline CDR1 is MNHEY and CDR2 SMNVEV (reference sequence). This CDR3 has 14 amino acids. V was pared by 3 bases and J by 4 bases, with 13 bases between. For the CDR3, the DNA is TGTGCCAGCAGTTTGGTCGGGTTTGGGTACGAGCAGTACTTC. Its protein is CASSLVGFGYEQYF.

There are a few counts of this clone. J is TRBJ1-1 and V is TRBV7-3; D might be TRBD1 (5 bases). Germline CDR1 reads SGHTA; CDR2 reads FQGTGA. The CDR3 is 15 amino acids. Trimming stripped 3 bases from V and 3 bases from J, with 14 bases between. CDR3 in DNA: TGTGCCAGCAGCTTTGGGGGAGGGGTGGACACTGAAGCTTTCTTT. Its protein is CASSFGGGVDTEAFF.

This sequence joins TRBV14 and TRBJ2-7; 7 positions agree with TRBD1. The CDR3 is 14 amino acids. Trimming removed 4 bases from V and 1 base from J; junction bases left unmatched: 4. Germline V CDR1 and CDR2: SGHDN, FVKESK. The CDR3 loop reads CASSRRDRSYEQYF. The CDR3 DNA is TGTGCCAGCAGCCGACGGGACAGATCCTACGAGCAGTACTTC. The complete variable domain, with remaining parts taken from reference TRBV14 and TRBJ2-7, reads EAGVTQFPSHSVIEKGQTVTLRCDPISGHDNLYWYRRVMGKEIKFLLHFVKESKQDESGMPNNRFLAERTGGTYSTLKVQPAELEDSGVYFCASSRRDRSYEQYFGPGTRLTVT.

The table lists this clone with a few counts. The CDR3 DNA reads TGTGCCTGGAGTAGACAGGAGAATCAGCCCCAGCATTTT. It encodes CAWSRQENQPQHF. The chain couples TRBV30 to TRBJ1-5; D possibly corresponds to TRBD1 (6 bases). Trimming stripped 2 bases from V and 4 bases from J, with 9 bases between. The CDR3 contains 13 residues. The V gene's germline CDR1 is GTSNPN and CDR2 SVGIG (reference sequence).

V usage is TRBV28 and J usage is TRBJ2-2, with D tentatively TRBD1 (6 bases). This CDR3 region has 15 residues. The germline V and J ends were trimmed by 7 bases and 1 base, with 13 bases remaining between them. In germline, CDR1 is MDHEN, CDR2 SYDVKM. The CDR3 reads CASTPGTLNTGELFF. The DNA for the CDR3 is TGTGCCAGCACCCCAGGGACATTGAACACCGGGGAGCTGTTTTTT.

This clone is judged medium-sized (0.01 to 0.1%). This chain connects TRBV27 to TRBJ2-7, with D hard to call. The CDR3 runs to 11 residues. The V gene's germline CDR1 is MNHEY and CDR2 SMNVEV (reference sequence). Between the trimmed V and J ends, which lost 3 bases and 3 bases, there was a span of 3 bases. The CDR3 here is CASSFYYEQYF. CDR3 in DNA: TGTGCCAGCAGTTTCTACTACGAGCAGTACTTC.

V gene TRBV19 combines with J gene TRBJ1-3; D perhaps matches TRBD1 (6 bases). The CDR3 consists of 15 residues. Germline CDR1 and CDR2: LNHDA and SQIVND (reference sequence). The germline V and J ends were trimmed by 10 bases and 3 bases, with 19 bases remaining between them. The CDR3: CATRGGSTFGNTIYF. CDR3 in DNA: TGTGCCACCAGAGGGGGATCTACCTTTGGAAACACCATATATTTT. The full variable domain, rest sourced from reference TRBV19 and TRBJ1-3, is DGGITQSPKYLFRKEGQNVTLSCEQNLNHDAMYWYRQDPGQGLRLIYYSQIVNDFQKGDIAEGYSVSREKKESFPLTVTSAQKNPTAFYLCATRGGSTFGNTIYFGEGSWLTVV.

The chain recombines TRBV18 with TRBJ1-1; D not resolved. This CDR3 comprises 16 residues. The V gene lost 3 bases and the J gene lost 2 bases, with 16 bases spanning the gap. Germline V gene sequence: CDR1 KGHSH, CDR2 LQKENI. DNA of the CDR3: TGTGCCAGCTCACCTCCCGTCGGCAGGAAAAACACTGAAGCTTTCTTT. Protein product: CASSPPVGRKNTEAFF. The full variable domain, rest sourced from reference TRBV18 and TRBJ1-1, is NAGVMQNPRHLVRRRGQEARLRCSPMKGHSHVYWYRQLPEEGLKFMVYLQKENIIDESGMPKERFSAEFPKEGPSILRIQQVVRGDSAAYFCASSPPVGRKNTEAFFGQGTRLTVV.

This clone turned up a few times. The chain has TRBV5-6 and TRBJ1-5; tentatively, D is TRBD1 (6 bases). CDR3 size: 13 residues. Germline values: CDR1 SGHDT, CDR2 YYEEEE. V lost 0 bases and J lost 9, with 10 bases in between. The DNA for the CDR3 is TGTGCCAGCAGCTTGGGAACAGGGTCGCCCCAGCATTTT. Translation: CASSLGTGSPQHF.

The chain combines TRBV2 with TRBJ2-5, with D hard to call. Trimming took 2 bases from V and 6 from J, leaving 1 base between them. CDR3 length equals 10 residues. The germline gives CDR1 SNHLY, CDR2 FYNNEI. The CDR3 nucleotides read TGTGCCAGCAGTGAAAAGACCCAGTACTTC. Amino acids: CASSEKTQYF.

The CDR3 bases are TGCGCCAGCAGCGCCCAGGGGGCTGGTACAGATACGCAGTATTTT. This translates into CASSAQGAGTDTQYF. The V and J genes are TRBV5-1 and TRBJ2-3; 8 positions match TRBD1. The length of the CDR3 is 15 residues. The V gene end was trimmed by 4 bases and the J gene end by 3 bases; junction bases not matched to a gene: 7. Germline V gives CDR1 SGHRS, CDR2 YFSETQ.

The chain is built from TRBV4-2 and TRBJ2-1, with a possible D match to TRBD1 (5 bases). V lost 1 base, J lost 4 bases, and 8 bases lay in between. This CDR3 comprises 14 residues. Germline V gene data show CDR1 as LGHNA and CDR2 as YNFKEQ. CDR3: CASSQGQFYNEQFF. The CDR3 nucleotides are TGTGCCAGCAGCCAAGGACAGTTTTACAATGAGCAGTTCTTC.

The rearrangement links TRBV6-4 to TRBJ2-1; 10 bases are shared with TRBD1. Germline V gene data show CDR1 as MRHNA and CDR2 as SNTAGT. The length of the CDR3 is 15 residues. Trimming cost V 2 bases and J 10 bases; bases outside gene matches: 8. CDR3 sequence (DNA): TGTGCCAGCAGTGACGGGGACAGGGGTATTCGAGAGCAGTTCTTC. This codes for CASSDGDRGIREQFF.

The chain employs TRBV6-1 and TRBJ1-1; 7 bases agree with TRBD1. The CDR3 is made up of 14 amino acids. Germline V lookup: CDR1 MNHNS, CDR2 SASEGT. After removal of 7 bases from V and 5 bases from J, the junction contained 10 bases not matched to a gene. CDR3 sequence (DNA): TGTGCCAGCAACGTGCCGGGACAGCGAACTGAAGCTTTCTTT. Translating gives CASNVPGQRTEAFF.

The chain's CDR3 is CASSLDPGGVTGELFF. As DNA, the CDR3 is TGCGCCAGCAGCTTGGATCCAGGGGGCGTCACCGGGGAGCTGTTTTTT. This chain joins TRBV5-1 and TRBJ2-2; 8 bases fit TRBD1. The germline V gene encodes CDR1 SGHRS and CDR2 YFSETQ. This CDR3 is 16 amino acids long. V lost 0 bases and J lost 4; bases outside the gene matches: 5.

The chain combines TRBV10-1 with TRBJ1-5, with D maybe TRBD1 (5 bases). Germline V CDR1 and CDR2: WNHNN, SYGVQD (reference sequence). There are 18 residues in the CDR3. Trimming stripped 6 bases from V and 2 bases from J, with 23 bases between. The CDR3 is CASSNRDDRRLGNQPQHF. DNA for the CDR3: TGCGCCAGCAGCAATCGGGACGATCGGAGGCTGGGCAATCAGCCCCAGCATTTT.

The chain has TRBV5-1 and TRBJ2-5; D may be TRBD2 (6 bases). This CDR3 is 15 amino acids long. V was shortened by 4 bases and J by 5 bases, with 18 bases between the two germline ends. Germline loops: CDR1 SGHRS, CDR2 YFSETQ. CDR3 sequence reads: CASSVQDPREETQYF. For the CDR3, the DNA is TGCGCCAGCAGCGTTCAGGATCCCCGGGAGGAGACCCAGTACTTC.

The rearrangement uses TRBV7-9 and TRBJ2-7; TRBD1 aligns across 7 bases. CDR1 is SEHNR, CDR2 FQNEAQ, per germline (reference sequence). V gave up 5 bases and J gave up 4 bases; unmatched junction bases: 11. There are 15 residues in the CDR3. The CDR3 spells CASSEKGGSLYEQYF. CDR3 DNA: TGTGCCAGCAGCGAAAAAGGGGGCTCACTTTACGAGCAGTACTTC.